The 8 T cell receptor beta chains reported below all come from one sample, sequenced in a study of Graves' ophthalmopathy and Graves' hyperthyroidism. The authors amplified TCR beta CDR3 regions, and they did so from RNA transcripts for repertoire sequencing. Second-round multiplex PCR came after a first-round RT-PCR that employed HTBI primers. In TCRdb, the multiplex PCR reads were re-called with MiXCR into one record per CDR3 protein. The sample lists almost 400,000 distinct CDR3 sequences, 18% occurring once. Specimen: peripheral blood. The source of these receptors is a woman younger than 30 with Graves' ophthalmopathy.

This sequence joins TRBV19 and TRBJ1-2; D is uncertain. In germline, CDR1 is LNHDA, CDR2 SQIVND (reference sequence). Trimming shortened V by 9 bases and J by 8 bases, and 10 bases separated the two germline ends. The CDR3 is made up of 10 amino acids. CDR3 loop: CASGPGGYTF. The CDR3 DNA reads TGTGCCAGCGGGCCTGGGGGCTACACCTTC.

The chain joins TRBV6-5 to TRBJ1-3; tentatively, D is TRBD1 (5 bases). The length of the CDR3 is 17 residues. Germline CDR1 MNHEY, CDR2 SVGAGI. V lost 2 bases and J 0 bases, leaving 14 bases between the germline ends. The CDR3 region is CASSYAGTGFSGNTIYF. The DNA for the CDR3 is TGTGCCAGCAGTTACGCGGGTACAGGATTCTCTGGAAACACCATATATTTT.

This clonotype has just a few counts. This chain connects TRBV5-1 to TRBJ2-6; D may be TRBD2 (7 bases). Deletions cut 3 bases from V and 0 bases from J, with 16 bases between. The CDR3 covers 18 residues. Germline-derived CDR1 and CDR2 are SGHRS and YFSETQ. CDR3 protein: CASSWVAGALSGANVLTF. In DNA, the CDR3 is TGCGCCAGCAGCTGGGTGGCGGGGGCCCTCTCTGGGGCCAACGTCCTGACTTTC.

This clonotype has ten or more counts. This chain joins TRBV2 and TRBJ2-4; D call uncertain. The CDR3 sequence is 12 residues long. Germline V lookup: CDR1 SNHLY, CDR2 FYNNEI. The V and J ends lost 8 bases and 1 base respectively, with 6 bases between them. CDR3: CASLGAKNIQYF. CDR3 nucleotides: TGTGCCAGCCTAGGGGCCAAAAACATTCAGTACTTC.

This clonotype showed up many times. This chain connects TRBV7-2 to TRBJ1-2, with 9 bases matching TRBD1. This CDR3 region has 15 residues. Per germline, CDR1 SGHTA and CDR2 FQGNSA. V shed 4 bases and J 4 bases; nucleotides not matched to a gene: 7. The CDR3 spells CASSSQATGGYGYTF. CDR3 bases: TGTGCCAGCAGCTCACAGGCGACAGGGGGCTATGGCTACACCTTC.

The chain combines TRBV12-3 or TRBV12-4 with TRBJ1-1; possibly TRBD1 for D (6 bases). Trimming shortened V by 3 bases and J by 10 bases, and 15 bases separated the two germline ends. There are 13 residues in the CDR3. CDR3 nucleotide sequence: TGTGCCAGCAGTTTCGGACAGAGAGGTGGAGCTTTCTTT. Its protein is CASSFGQRGGAFF.

In nucleotides, the CDR3 is TGTGCCAGCAAGGGATTCATCGGGGCCCAGTACTTC. Its protein is CASKGFIGAQYF. This rearrangement joins TRBV6-5 to TRBJ2-5, with TRBD2 as a possible D gene (5 bases). CDR1 is MNHEY and CDR2 is SVGAGI in the germline V gene. The V and J ends lost 7 bases and 9 bases respectively, with 15 bases between them. The CDR3 totals 12 residues.

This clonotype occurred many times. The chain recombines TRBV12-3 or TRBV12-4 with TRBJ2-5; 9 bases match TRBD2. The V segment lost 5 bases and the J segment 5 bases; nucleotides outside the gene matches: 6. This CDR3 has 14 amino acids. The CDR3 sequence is CASSRAGGGETQYF. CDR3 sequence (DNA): TGTGCCAGCAGTCGAGCGGGGGGAGGGGAGACCCAGTACTTC.